The entry below describes one T cell receptor beta chain. Its target is not known. V was pared by 5 bases and J by 16 bases, with 13 bases of the junction left unmatched. Germline lookup yields CDR1 DFQATT and CDR2 SNEGSKA (reference sequence). The CDR3 length is 12 residues. The assay that was used to sequence DNA from cultured CD4+ T cells was the Oncomine TCR Beta short-read assay. In this case, cultured CD4+ T cells provided the extracted genomic DNA. TCRdb reprocessed the PCR reads with MiXCR, giving one entry per CDR3 protein. Altogether around 19,000 distinct CDR3 sequences are present, roughly 50% being singletons, with the ten largest covering roughly 15%. The data stem from a study of vaccination and CD4 T cells after COVID-19. Study as a whole: Six male and four female convalescents took part, two of them Hispanic.

The treatment was: roughly 10-day PBMC culture with coronavirus spike peptide pools or control peptides (ViraFEST assay). Sequenced material: CD4+ T cells from blood, cultured in vitro. The V and J genes are TRBV20-1 and TRBJ2-1; TRBD2 aligns across 8 bases. The receptor was isolated from a human donor who had recovered from COVID-19. CDR3 sequence (DNA): TGCAGTGCTCCCACTAGCGGTGCCCGAGGCTTCTTC. This sequence encodes CSAPTSGARGFF.